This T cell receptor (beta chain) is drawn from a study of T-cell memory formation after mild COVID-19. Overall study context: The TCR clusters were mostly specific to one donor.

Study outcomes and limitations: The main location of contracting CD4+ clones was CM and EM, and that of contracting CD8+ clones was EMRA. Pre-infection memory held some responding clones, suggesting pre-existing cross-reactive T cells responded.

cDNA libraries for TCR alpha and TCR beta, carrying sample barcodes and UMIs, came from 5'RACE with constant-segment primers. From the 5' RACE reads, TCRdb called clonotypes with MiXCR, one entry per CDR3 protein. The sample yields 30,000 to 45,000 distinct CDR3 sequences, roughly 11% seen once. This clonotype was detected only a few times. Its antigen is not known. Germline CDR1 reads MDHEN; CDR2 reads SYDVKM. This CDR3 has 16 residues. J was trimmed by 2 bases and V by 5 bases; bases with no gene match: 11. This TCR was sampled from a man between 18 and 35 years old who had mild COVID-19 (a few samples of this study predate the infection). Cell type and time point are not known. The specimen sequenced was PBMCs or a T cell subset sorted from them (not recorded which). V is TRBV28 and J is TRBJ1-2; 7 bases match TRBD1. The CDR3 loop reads CASSPRGARGNYGYTF. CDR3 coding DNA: TGTGCCAGCAGTCCACGTGGGGCCAGGGGGAACTATGGCTACACCTTC.